These 23 T cell receptor beta chains originate from one sample sequenced in a study of blood T cell repertoires in COVID-19. Data came from immunoSEQ multiplex PCR; TCRdb stores just in-frame clones and leaves some out. Here the sample spans around 94,000 clones, around four fifths being singletons. Sequenced sample: peripheral blood. Source of these receptors: a man in his fifties with acute or convalescent COVID-19.

The genes are TRBV12-5 and TRBJ2-4; TRBD2 might be the D (5 bases). Germline V CDR1 and CDR2: LGHNT, FRNRAP. The CDR3 covers 13 residues. Trimming stripped 3 bases from V and 8 bases from J, with 11 bases between. The DNA of the CDR3 is TGTGCTAGTGGTTTTCTAGAGGGAGACATTCAGTACTTC. Translating it yields CASGFLEGDIQYF.

This chain connects TRBV3-1 (or the pseudogene TRBV3-2) to TRBJ2-4; 9 bases align to TRBD2. Germline V CDR1 and CDR2: LGHDT, YNNKEL (reference sequence). With V trimmed by 2 bases and J by 1 base, 6 bases remained unmatched. CDR3 length: 17 amino acids. The DNA for the CDR3 is TGTGCCAGCAGCCAACTTAGCGGGAGTATTGCCAAAAACATTCAGTACTTC. Translated: CASSQLSGSIAKNIQYF.

The chain has TRBV28 and TRBJ2-2; 7 bases are shared with TRBD1. With V trimmed by 4 bases and J by 4 bases, 3 bases remained unmatched. The germline V gene encodes CDR1 MDHEN and CDR2 SYDVKM. CDR3 length: 14 residues. The CDR3 bases are TGTGCCAGCAGTTCCGGACAGGCCACCGGGGAGCTGTTTTTT. Residues: CASSSGQATGELFF.

The genes are TRBV6-5 and TRBJ2-3; the D gene is possibly TRBD2 (5 bases). The V and J ends lost 6 bases and 0 bases respectively, with 13 bases between them. CDR3 length equals 15 residues. Looked up from germline, CDR1 is MNHEY and CDR2 is SVGAGI. The CDR3 protein is CASRKRSQSTDTQYF. CDR3 nucleotides: TGTGCCAGCAGAAAGCGGAGCCAGAGCACAGATACGCAGTATTTT.

This clone has a handful of counts. The V gene is TRBV7-2, the J gene TRBJ2-7, with TRBD1 matching 7 bases. This CDR3 spans 14 amino acids. The germline CDR1 and CDR2 sequences are SGHTA and FQGNSA. V lost 2 bases, J lost 5 bases, and 6 bases stayed unmatched. The CDR3 loop reads CASSLPLGQDEQYF. The CDR3 DNA reads TGTGCCAGCAGCTTACCCTTAGGACAGGACGAGCAGTACTTC. The full variable domain, in which reference TRBV7-2 and TRBJ2-7 provide the parts outside the CDR3, is GAGVSQSPSNKVTEKGKDVELRCDPISGHTALYWYRQSLGQGLEFLIYFQGNSAPDKSGLPSDRFSAERTGGSVSTLTIQRTQQEDSAVYLCASSLPLGQDEQYFGPGTRLTVT.

A few counts support this clone. The chain recombines TRBV7-2 with TRBJ2-5; the match to TRBD2 covers 7 bases. Per germline, CDR1 SGHTA and CDR2 FQGNSA. The CDR3 has 15 amino acids. With V trimmed by 1 base and J by 4 bases, 6 bases remained unmatched. In nucleotides, the CDR3 is TGTGCCAGCAGCTTAGTTGCGGGGGTACGAGAGACCCAGTACTTC. It codes for CASSLVAGVRETQYF.

This clone was observed a single time. V usage is TRBV4-2 and J usage is TRBJ2-2, with 7 bases fitting TRBD2. Germline assignment: CDR1 LGHNA and CDR2 YNFKEQ. CDR3 size: 16 residues. With 1 base clipped from V and 4 bases from J, the junction kept 6 bases outside the gene matches. Here the CDR3 reads CASSQVGGQGTGELFF. The DNA for the CDR3 is TGTGCCAGCAGCCAAGTGGGAGGGCAGGGCACCGGGGAGCTGTTTTTT.

The chain is built from TRBV25-1 and TRBJ1-1; no clear D gene. From germline, CDR1 is MGHDK and CDR2 SYGVNS. The CDR3 totals 14 residues. V was cut by 4 bases and J by 0 bases, with 9 bases left in between. Here the CDR3 DNA reads TGTGCCAGCAGTGTGGGCCAGCTGAACACTGAAGCTTTCTTT. It translates to CASSVGQLNTEAFF.

This chain connects TRBV29-1 to TRBJ1-4; D might be TRBD1 (6 bases). The V gene lost 4 bases and the J gene lost 1 base, with 13 bases spanning the gap. Germline V gene sequence: CDR1 SQVTM, CDR2 ANQGSEA. This CDR3 has 15 residues. The CDR3 reads CSVGKQGITNEKLFF. For the CDR3, the DNA is TGCAGCGTTGGAAAACAGGGAATAACTAATGAAAAACTGTTTTTT. Drawing the rest from reference TRBV29-1 and TRBJ1-4, the complete variable domain is SAVISQKPSRDICQRGTSLTIQCQVDSQVTMMFWYRQQPGQSLTLIATANQGSEATYESGFVIDKFPISRPNLTFSTLTVSNMSPEDSSIYLCSVGKQGITNEKLFFGSGTQLSVL.

The V gene is TRBV18, the J gene TRBJ1-5, with D possibly matching TRBD1 (5 bases). The CDR3 sequence is 13 residues long. With 6 bases removed from V and 1 base from J, the gap between germline ends came to 7 bases. Germline-derived CDR1 and CDR2 are KGHSH and LQKENI. For the CDR3, the DNA is TGTGCCAGCTCGGAGGGGAGCAATCAGCCCCAGCATTTT. Translated, it gives CASSEGSNQPQHF.

CDR3 DNA sequence: TGTGCCAGCAGTTTATCAGGGACAGGGGCCTACGAGCAGTACTTC. This codes for CASSLSGTGAYEQYF. The V gene is TRBV27, the J gene TRBJ2-7; 10 bases are a match to TRBD1. From germline, CDR1 is MNHEY and CDR2 SMNVEV (reference sequence). The CDR3 loop spans 15 amino acids. V shed 0 bases, J shed 2 bases, and the junction held 1 base outside the gene matches.

The V and J genes are TRBV6-1 and TRBJ2-7, with 10 positions matching TRBD2. The length of the CDR3 is 14 residues. Trimming cost V 2 bases and J 7 bases; bases outside gene matches: 5. Germline CDR1 is MNHNS and CDR2 is SASEGT. As DNA, the CDR3 is TGTGCCAGCAGTGAACTAGCGGGAGCAGGGGAGCAGTACTTC. Translating it yields CASSELAGAGEQYF.

The rearrangement joins TRBV2 to TRBJ1-2, with 9 bases aligning to TRBD1. The CDR3 covers 12 residues. The V segment lost 9 bases and the J segment 4 bases; nucleotides outside the gene matches: 3. The germline V gene encodes CDR1 SNHLY and CDR2 FYNNEI. The CDR3 region is CARDRGSYGYTF. CDR3 coding DNA: TGTGCCAGAGACAGGGGGTCCTATGGCTACACCTTC.

V gene TRBV19 combines with J gene TRBJ2-1; 11 bases map to TRBD1. The CDR3 is made up of 21 amino acids. Germline lookup yields CDR1 LNHDA and CDR2 SQIVND (reference sequence). The ends lost 5 bases at V and 6 bases at J; junction bases unmatched: 24. The CDR3 reads CASSLVMDRGRRTAPGNEQFF. CDR3 sequence (DNA): TGTGCCAGTAGTCTAGTTATGGACAGGGGGCGCCGTACGGCCCCAGGCAATGAGCAGTTCTTC.

CDR3 in amino acids: CASSQPGQGNPEAFF. As DNA, the CDR3 is TGCGCCAGCAGCCAACCTGGACAGGGGAATCCTGAAGCTTTCTTT. This rearrangement joins TRBV4-1 to TRBJ1-1; 9 bases agree with TRBD1. J gave up 6 bases and V 2 bases, and 7 bases lay outside the gene matches. There are 15 residues in the CDR3. Germline V gene sequence: CDR1 MGHRA, CDR2 YSYEKL.

The gene calls are TRBV7-2 and TRBJ2-7; tentative D call: TRBD1 (5 bases). The CDR3 has 16 amino acids. The V end was cut by 5 bases, the J end by 0 bases, with 17 bases between. Germline lookup yields CDR1 SGHTA and CDR2 FQGNSA. The CDR3 protein is CASSPGGAQSSYEQYF. In DNA form, the CDR3 reads TGTGCCAGCAGCCCTGGTGGGGCACAGAGCTCCTACGAGCAGTACTTC.

The J gene is TRBJ1-1, the V gene TRBV7-2; tentatively, D is TRBD1 (6 bases). This CDR3 has 16 amino acids. The V end lost 2 bases, the J end lost 2 bases, and 15 bases lay between the germline ends. Germline assignment: CDR1 SGHTA and CDR2 FQGNSA. In nucleotides, the CDR3 is TGTGCCAGCAGCTTACATCAGGGGACTACTAACACTGAAGCTTTCTTT. Its protein is CASSLHQGTTNTEAFF.

This chain connects TRBV7-2 to TRBJ2-7; D might be TRBD2 (5 bases). V shed 5 bases and J shed 7 bases, with 15 bases lying between them. Germline lookup yields CDR1 SGHTA and CDR2 FQGNSA. CDR3 size: 13 residues. The chain's CDR3 is CASSPRKDWEQYF. Written as DNA, the CDR3 is TGTGCCAGCAGCCCCCGGAAGGACTGGGAGCAGTACTTC. Drawing the rest from reference TRBV7-2 and TRBJ2-7, the complete variable domain is GAGVSQSPSNKVTEKGKDVELRCDPISGHTALYWYRQSLGQGLEFLIYFQGNSAPDKSGLPSDRFSAERTGGSVSTLTIQRTQQEDSAVYLCASSPRKDWEQYFGPGTRLTVT.

The rearrangement joins TRBV29-1 to TRBJ2-1; 11 positions agree with TRBD2. The CDR3 contains 12 residues. The V gene end was trimmed by 7 bases and the J gene end by 12 bases; junction bases not matched to a gene: 8. Germline V gives CDR1 SQVTM, CDR2 ANQGSEA. The CDR3 here is CSGGASGRMQFF. The CDR3 DNA sequence: TGCAGCGGAGGGGCTAGCGGGAGGATGCAGTTCTTC.

V usage is TRBV5-6 and J usage is TRBJ1-1, with a tentative D call TRBD1 (6 bases). In germline, CDR1 is SGHDT, CDR2 YYEEEE. CDR3 length equals 15 residues. Between the trimmed V and J ends, which lost 5 bases and 0 bases, there was a span of 14 bases. CDR3 nucleotide sequence: TGTGCCAGCAGTGATCCAGGACAGATGAACACTGAAGCTTTCTTT. This sequence encodes CASSDPGQMNTEAFF.

CDR3 sequence (DNA): TGTGCCAGCAGCCCAGCCTTAGCGGGAGGCGATACGCAGTATTTT. Its protein is CASSPALAGGDTQYF. The rearrangement uses TRBV7-9 and TRBJ2-3; 10 positions match TRBD2. Per germline, CDR1 SEHNR and CDR2 FQNEAQ (reference sequence). This CDR3 is built from 15 residues. J gave up 6 bases and V 5 bases, and 8 bases lay outside the gene matches.

This rearrangement joins TRBV5-5 to TRBJ1-4, with a possible D match to TRBD1 (6 bases). Germline assignment: CDR1 SGHKS and CDR2 YYEKEE (reference sequence). V lost 0 bases, J lost 7 bases, and 10 bases lay in between. CDR3 length equals 14 residues. The CDR3 loop reads CASSLVGGSEKLFF. The CDR3 DNA reads as TGTGCCAGCAGCTTGGTTGGGGGCAGTGAAAAACTGTTTTTT. Drawing the rest from reference TRBV5-5 and TRBJ1-4, the complete variable domain is DAGVTQSPTHLIKTRGQQVTLRCSPISGHKSVSWYQQVLGQGPQFIFQYYEKEERGRGNFPDRFSARQFPNYSSELNVNALLLGDSALYLCASSLVGGSEKLFFGSGTQLSVL.

The V call is TRBV5-3, the J call TRBJ2-5; D possibly corresponds to TRBD1 (6 bases). TRBV5-3 falls under the ORF class, with uncertain function. Trimming stripped 0 bases from V and 5 bases from J, with 17 bases between. The CDR3 runs 16 residues. CDR3 nucleotides: TGTGCCAGAAGCTTGGAGTCAGGGGTCACATGGGAGACCCAGTACTTC. Its translation is CARSLESGVTWETQYF.